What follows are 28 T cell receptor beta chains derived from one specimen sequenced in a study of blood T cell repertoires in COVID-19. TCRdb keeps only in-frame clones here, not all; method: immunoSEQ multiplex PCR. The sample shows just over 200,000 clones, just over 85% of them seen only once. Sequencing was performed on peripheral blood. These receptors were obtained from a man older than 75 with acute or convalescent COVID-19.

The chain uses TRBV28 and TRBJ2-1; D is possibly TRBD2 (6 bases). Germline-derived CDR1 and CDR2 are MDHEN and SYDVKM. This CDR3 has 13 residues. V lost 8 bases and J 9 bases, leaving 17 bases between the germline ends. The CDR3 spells CASSRDSAIEQFF. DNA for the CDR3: TGTGCCAGCTCGAGGGACTCTGCGATTGAGCAGTTCTTC.

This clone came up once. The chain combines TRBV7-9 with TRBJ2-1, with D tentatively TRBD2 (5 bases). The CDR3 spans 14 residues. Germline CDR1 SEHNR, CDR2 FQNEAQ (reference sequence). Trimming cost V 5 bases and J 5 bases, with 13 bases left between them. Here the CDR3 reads CASSLTLGDNEQFF. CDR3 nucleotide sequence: TGTGCCAGCAGCCTGACACTAGGAGACAATGAGCAGTTCTTC.

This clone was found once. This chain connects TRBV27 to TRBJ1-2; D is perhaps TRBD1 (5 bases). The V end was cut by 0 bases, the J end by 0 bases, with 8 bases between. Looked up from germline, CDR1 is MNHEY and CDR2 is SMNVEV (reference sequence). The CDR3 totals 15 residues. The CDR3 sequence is CASSLSGLPNYGYTF. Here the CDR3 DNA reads TGTGCCAGCAGTTTATCGGGACTACCTAACTATGGCTACACCTTC.

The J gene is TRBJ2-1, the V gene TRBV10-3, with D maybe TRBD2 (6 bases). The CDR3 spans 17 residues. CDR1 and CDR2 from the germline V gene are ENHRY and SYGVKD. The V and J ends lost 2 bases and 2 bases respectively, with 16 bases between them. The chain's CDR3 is CAISEIPGTFTYNEQFF. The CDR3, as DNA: TGTGCCATCAGTGAGATACCCGGGACTTTTACCTACAATGAGCAGTTCTTC.

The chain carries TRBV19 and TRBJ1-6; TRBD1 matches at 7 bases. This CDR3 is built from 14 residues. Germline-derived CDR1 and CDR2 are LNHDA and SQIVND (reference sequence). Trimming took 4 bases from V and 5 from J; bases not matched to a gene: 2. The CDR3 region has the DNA TGTGCCAGTAGTACGGGACAGAATAATTCACCCCTCCACTTT. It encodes CASSTGQNNSPLHF.

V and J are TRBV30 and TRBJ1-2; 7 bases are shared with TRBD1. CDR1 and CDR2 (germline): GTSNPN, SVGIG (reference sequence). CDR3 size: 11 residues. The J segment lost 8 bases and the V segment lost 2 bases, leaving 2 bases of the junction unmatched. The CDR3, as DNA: TGTGCCTGGAGTAGGGGGCAAGGCTACACCTTC. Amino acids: CAWSRGQGYTF.

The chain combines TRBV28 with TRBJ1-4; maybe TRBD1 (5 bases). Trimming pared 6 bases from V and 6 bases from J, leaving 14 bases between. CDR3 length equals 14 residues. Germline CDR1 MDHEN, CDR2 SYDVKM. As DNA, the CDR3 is TGTGCCAGCAGCCAGGGTGGTTTGGATGAAAAACTGTTTTTT. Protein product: CASSQGGLDEKLFF.

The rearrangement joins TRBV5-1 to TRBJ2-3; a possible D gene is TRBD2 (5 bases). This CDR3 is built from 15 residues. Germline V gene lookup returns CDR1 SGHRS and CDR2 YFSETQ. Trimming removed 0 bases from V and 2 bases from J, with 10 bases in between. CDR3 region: CASSLVLATTDTQYF. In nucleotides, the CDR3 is TGCGCCAGCAGCTTGGTTCTAGCCACCACAGATACGCAGTATTTT. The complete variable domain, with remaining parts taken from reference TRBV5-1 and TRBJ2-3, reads KAGVTQTPRYLIKTRGQQVTLSCSPISGHRSVSWYQQTPGQGLQFLFEYFSETQRNKGNFPGRFSGRQFSNSRSEMNVSTLELGDSALYLCASSLVLATTDTQYFGPGTRLTVL.

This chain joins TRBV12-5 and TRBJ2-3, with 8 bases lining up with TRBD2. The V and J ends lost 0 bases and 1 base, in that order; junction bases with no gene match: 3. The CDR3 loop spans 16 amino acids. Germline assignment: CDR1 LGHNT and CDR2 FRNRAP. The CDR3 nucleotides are TGTGCTAGTGGTTTGGTACCGCGGGAGGGCACAGATACGCAGTATTTT. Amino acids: CASGLVPREGTDTQYF.

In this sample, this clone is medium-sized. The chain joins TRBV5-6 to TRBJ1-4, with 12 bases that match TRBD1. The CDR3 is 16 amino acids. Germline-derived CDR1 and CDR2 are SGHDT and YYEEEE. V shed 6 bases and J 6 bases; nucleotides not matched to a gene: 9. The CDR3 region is CASTAGTGGADEKLFF. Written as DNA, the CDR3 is TGTGCCAGCACAGCCGGGACAGGGGGCGCAGATGAAAAACTGTTTTTT.

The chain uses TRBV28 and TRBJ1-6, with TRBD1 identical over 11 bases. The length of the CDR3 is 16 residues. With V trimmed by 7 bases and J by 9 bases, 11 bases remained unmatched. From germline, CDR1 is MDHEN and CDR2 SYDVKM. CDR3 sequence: CASTHLAGQGASPLHF. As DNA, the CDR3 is TGTGCCAGCACCCACCTTGCCGGACAGGGGGCTTCACCCCTCCACTTT.

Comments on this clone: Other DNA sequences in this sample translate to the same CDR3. The CDR3 DNA is TGTGCCAGCAGTTACCTTAATGAGCAGTTCTTC. Encoded protein: CASSYLNEQFF. The rearrangement uses TRBV6-5 and TRBJ2-1; D gene unclear. Per the germline V gene, CDR1 is MNHEY and CDR2 is SVGAGI. The CDR3 has 11 amino acids. With 2 bases removed from V and 7 bases from J, the gap between germline ends came to 3 bases.

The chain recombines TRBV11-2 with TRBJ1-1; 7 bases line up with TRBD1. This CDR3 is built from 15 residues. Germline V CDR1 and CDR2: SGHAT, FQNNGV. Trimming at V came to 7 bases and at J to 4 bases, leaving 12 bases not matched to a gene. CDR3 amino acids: CASTASSTGATEAFF. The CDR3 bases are TGTGCCAGCACAGCCTCATCTACAGGGGCCACTGAAGCTTTCTTT. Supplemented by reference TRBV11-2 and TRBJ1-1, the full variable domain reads EAGVAQSPRYKIIEKRQSVAFWCNPISGHATLYWYQQILGQGPKLLIQFQNNGVVDDSQLPKDRFSAERLKGVDSTLKIQPAKLEDSAVYLCASTASSTGATEAFFGQGTRLTVV.

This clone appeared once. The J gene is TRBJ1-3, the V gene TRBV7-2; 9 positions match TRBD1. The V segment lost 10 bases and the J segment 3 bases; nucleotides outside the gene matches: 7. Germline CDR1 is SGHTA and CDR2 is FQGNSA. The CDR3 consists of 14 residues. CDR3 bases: TGTGCCACGGCCCGGGACAGGGTTGGAAACACCATATATTTT. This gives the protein CATARDRVGNTIYF.

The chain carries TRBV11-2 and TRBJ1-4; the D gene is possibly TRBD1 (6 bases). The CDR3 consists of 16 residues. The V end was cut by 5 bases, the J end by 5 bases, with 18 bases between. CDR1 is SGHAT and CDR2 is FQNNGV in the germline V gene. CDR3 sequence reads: CASSGYTGSRNEKLFF. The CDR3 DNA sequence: TGTGCCAGCAGCGGTTATACAGGGAGCCGGAATGAAAAACTGTTTTTT.

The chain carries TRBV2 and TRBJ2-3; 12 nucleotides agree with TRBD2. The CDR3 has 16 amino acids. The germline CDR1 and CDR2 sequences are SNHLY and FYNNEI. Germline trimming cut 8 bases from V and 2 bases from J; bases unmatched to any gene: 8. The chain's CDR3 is CASRPGLAGFTDTQYF. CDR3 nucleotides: TGTGCCAGCCGGCCAGGACTAGCGGGATTCACAGATACGCAGTATTTT.

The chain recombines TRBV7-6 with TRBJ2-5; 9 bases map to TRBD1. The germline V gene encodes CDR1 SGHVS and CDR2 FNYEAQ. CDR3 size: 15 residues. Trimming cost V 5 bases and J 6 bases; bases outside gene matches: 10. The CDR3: CASSVRQDRGKTQYF. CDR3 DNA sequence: TGTGCCAGCAGCGTCCGCCAGGACAGGGGCAAGACCCAGTACTTC.

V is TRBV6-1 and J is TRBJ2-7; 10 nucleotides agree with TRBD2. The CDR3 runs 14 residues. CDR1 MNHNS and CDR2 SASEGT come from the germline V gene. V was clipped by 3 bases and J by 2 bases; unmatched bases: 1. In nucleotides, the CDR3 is TGTGCCAGCAGTGAGGGGACTAGCGCCTACGAGCAGTACGTC. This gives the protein CASSEGTSAYEQYV.

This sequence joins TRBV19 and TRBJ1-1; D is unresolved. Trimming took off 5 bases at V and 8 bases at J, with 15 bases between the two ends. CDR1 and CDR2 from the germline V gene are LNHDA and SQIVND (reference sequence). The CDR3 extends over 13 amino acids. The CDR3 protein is CASSHPPAEEAFF. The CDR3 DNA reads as TGTGCCAGTAGTCATCCCCCCGCAGAAGAAGCTTTCTTT.

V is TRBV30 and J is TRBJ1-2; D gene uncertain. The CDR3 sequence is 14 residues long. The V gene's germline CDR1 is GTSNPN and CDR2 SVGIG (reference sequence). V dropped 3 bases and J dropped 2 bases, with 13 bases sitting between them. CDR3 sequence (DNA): TGTGCCTGGAGGCCGGGGAACGGAAACTATGGCTACACCTTC. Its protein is CAWRPGNGNYGYTF. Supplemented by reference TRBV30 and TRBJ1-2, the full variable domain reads SQTIHQWPATLVQPVGSPLSLECTVEGTSNPNLYWYRQAAGRGLQLLFYSVGIGQISSEVPQNLSASRPQDRQFILSSKKLLLSDSGFYLCAWRPGNGNYGYTFGSGTRLTVV.

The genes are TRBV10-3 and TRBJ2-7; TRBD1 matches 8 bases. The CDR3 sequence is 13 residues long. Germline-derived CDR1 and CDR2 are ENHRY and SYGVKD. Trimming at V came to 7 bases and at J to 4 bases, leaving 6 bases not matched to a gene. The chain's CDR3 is CAIKQQGEYEQYV. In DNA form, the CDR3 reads TGTGCCATCAAACAACAGGGGGAGTACGAGCAGTACGTC.

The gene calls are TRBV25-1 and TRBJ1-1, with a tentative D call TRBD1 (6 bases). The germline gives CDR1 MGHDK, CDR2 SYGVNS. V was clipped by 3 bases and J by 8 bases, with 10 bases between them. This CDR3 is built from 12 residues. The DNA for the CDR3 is TGTGCCAGCAGTGAGACAGGAACCGAAGCTTTCTTT. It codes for CASSETGTEAFF.

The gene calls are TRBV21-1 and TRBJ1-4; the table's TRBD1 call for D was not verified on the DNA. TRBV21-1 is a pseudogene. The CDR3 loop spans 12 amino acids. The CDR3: CADRDSPLKLFF. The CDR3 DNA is TGTGCCGACAGGGACAGCCCTTTAAAACTGTTTTTT.

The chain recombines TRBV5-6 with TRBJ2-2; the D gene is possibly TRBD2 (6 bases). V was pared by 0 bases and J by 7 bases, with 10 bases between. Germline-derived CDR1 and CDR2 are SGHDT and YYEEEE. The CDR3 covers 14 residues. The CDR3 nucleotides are TGTGCCAGCAGCTTGGGACTAGTAGGCGGGGAGCTGTTTTTT. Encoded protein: CASSLGLVGGELFF.

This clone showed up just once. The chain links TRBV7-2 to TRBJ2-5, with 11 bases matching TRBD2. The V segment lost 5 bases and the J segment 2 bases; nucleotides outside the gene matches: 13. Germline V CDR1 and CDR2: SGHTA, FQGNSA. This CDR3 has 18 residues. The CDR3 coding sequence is TGTGCCAGCAGCCAGGGAGTTCTAGCGGGAGGTTGGCAAGAGACCCAGTACTTC. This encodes CASSQGVLAGGWQETQYF.

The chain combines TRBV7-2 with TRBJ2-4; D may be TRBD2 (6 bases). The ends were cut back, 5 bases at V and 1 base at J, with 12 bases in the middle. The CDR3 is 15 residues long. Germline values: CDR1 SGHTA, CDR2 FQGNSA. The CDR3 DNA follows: TGTGCCAGCAGCAGTCCCCGGGGGGCCAAAAACATTCAGTACTTC. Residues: CASSSPRGAKNIQYF.

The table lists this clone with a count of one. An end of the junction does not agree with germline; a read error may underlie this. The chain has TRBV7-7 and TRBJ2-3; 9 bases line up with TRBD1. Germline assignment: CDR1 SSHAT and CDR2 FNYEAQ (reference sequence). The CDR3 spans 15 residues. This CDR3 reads CASSMTGGSTDTQYF. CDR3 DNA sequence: TGTGCTAGCAGCATGACAGGGGGTAGCACAGATACGCAGTATTTT.

The CDR3 sequence is CASSSGQETQYF. DNA of the CDR3: TGTGCCAGCAGCTCCGGACAGGAGACCCAGTACTTC. This chain connects TRBV11-3 to TRBJ2-5; maybe TRBD1 (6 bases). V was shortened by 4 bases and J by 5 bases, with 8 bases between the two germline ends. CDR1 is SGHNT and CDR2 is YENEEA in the germline V gene. CDR3 size: 12 residues.